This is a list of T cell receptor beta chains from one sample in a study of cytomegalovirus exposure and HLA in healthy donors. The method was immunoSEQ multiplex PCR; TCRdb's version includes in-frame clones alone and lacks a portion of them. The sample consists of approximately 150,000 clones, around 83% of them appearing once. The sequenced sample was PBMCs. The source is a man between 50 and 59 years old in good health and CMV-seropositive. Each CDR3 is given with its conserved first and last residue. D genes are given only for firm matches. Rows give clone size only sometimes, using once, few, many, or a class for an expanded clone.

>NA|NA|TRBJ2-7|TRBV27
TGTGCCAGCAGTTTCATCGCTATCCCCGGCTACGAGCAGTACTTC
CASSFIAIPGYEQYF
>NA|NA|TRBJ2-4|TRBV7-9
TGTTCCAGCAGCCTGACGGACACGCCGGGCAAAAACATTCAGTACTTC
CSSSLTDTPGKNIQYF
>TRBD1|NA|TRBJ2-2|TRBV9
TGTGCCAGCAGCGCCCGGGACAGGGGTTACACCGGGGAGCTGTTTTTT
CASSARDRGYTGELFF
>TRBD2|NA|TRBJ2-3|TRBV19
TGTGCCAGTAGTATGGTATGGAGCGGGGAAGCCACAGATACGCAGTATTTT
CASSMVWSGEATDTQYF
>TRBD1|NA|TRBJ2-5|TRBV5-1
TGCGCCAGCAGCCCCACAGGGGGCGAAGAGACCCAGTACTTC
CASSPTGGEETQYF
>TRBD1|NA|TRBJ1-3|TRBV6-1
TGTGCCAGCAGTGAGAGACAGGGGGAGGGAAACACCATATATTTT
CASSERQGEGNTIYF
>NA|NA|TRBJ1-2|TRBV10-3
TGTGCCATCAGTGAAACAGGATTCCAGACCTATGGCTACACCTTC
CAISETGFQTYGYTF
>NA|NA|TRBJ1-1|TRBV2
TGTGCCAGCACGGCAAGCTACAGGGTAACTGAAGCTTTCTTT
CASTASYRVTEAFF
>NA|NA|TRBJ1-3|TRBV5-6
TGTGCCAGCAGCCCCCCGGGGTGGGGGGGCCTCACCTCTGGAAACACCATATATTTT
CASSPPGWGGLTSGNTIYF
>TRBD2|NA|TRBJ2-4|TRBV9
TGTGCCAGCAGCGTAGGGAACGCGGGGGGAATGAACATTCAGTACTTC
CASSVGNAGGMNIQYF
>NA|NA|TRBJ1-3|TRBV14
TGTGCCAGCAGCCCATATATCACCTCGACAGGATTCTCTGGAAACACCATATATTTT
CASSPYITSTGFSGNTIYF
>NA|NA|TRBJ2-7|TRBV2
TGTGCCAGCAGTGAGCTAGGGAGTTACGAGCAGTACTTC
CASSELGSYEQYF
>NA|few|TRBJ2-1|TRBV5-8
TGTGCCAGCAGCTTAGTCAGGGGCAAGGGAATAATGGCGTTCTTC
CASSLVRGKGIMAFF
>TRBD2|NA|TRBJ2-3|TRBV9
TGTGCCAGCAGCGTAGGTCCCGGGACTAGCGGGGGGCTCGGCACAGATACGCAGTATTTT
CASSVGPGTSGGLGTDTQYF
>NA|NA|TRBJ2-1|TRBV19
TGTGCCAGTAGTATTAGGAGCCCCCTTGAGCAGTTCTTC
CASSIRSPLEQFF
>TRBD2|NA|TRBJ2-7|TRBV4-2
TGTGCCAGCAGCCTCGCGACTAGCGGGACCTACGAGCAGTACTTC
CASSLATSGTYEQYF
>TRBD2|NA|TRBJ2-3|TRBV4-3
TGCGCCAGCAGCCAAGACGGGACTAATCCCACAGATACGCAGTATTTT
CASSQDGTNPTDTQYF
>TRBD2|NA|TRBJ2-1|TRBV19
TGTGCCAGTAGTATAAGCGGGGGGGCGTCCAATGAGCAGTTCTTC
CASSISGGASNEQFF
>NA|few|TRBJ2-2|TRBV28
TGTGCCAGCAGTTTAACAGCGAACACCGGGGAGCTGTTTTTT
CASSLTANTGELFF
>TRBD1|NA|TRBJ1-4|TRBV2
TGTGCCAGCAGTGTCCGGGACAGGGCGGGAAAACTGTTTTTT
CASSVRDRAGKLFF
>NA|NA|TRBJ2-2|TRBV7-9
TGTGCCAGCAGCCCCCACTGGAGCGGGCCGAACACCGGGGAGCTGTTTTTT
CASSPHWSGPNTGELFF
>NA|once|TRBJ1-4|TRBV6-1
TGTGCCAGCAGTGAAGATTCTCCGGTTGAAAAACTGTTTTTT
CASSEDSPVEKLFF
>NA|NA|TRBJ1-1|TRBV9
TGTGCCAGCAGCGTAGAGGGATGGGGGCAGGGGAGTATGGCTTTCTTT
CASSVEGWGQGSMAFF
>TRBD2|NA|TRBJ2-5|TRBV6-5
TGTGCCAGCAGTTCCTACGGACTAGCTCAAGAGACCCAGTACTTC
CASSSYGLAQETQYF
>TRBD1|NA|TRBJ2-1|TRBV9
TGTGCCAGCAGCGTTGGGACAGGTACCTACAATGAGCAGTTCTTC
CASSVGTGTYNEQFF
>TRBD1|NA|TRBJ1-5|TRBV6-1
TGTGCCAGCAGTGAGCCGGGACAGGGTAATCAGCCCCAGCATTTT
CASSEPGQGNQPQHF
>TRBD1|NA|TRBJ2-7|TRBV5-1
TGCGCCAGCAGCTTGTTGTGGGGGACAGCATACGAGCAGTACTTC
CASSLLWGTAYEQYF
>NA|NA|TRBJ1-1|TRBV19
TGTGCCAGTAGTTTCAGGGAAAGGATCTTT
CASSFRERIF
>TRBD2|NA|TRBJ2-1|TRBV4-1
TGCGCCAGCAGCCTCCTAGCGGGGGGGTACAATGAGCAGTTCTTC
CASSLLAGGYNEQFF
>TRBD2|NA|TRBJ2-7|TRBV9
TGTGCCAGCAGCGTAGGGCTAGCGGGATCGGTGTACGAGCAGTACTTC
CASSVGLAGSVYEQYF
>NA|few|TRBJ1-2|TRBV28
TGTGCCAGCAGTTTATTAGGGGATGCTGGCTACACCTTC
CASSLLGDAGYTF
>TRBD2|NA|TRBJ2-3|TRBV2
TGTGCCAGCACCCGCCAGGGAGGGGCTAGCCCCACAGATACGCAGTATTTT
CASTRQGGASPTDTQYF
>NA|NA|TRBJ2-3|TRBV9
TGTGCCAGCAGCGTAGTTAGTAATCAGGGTGCAAGCACAGATACGCAGTATTTT
CASSVVSNQGASTDTQYF
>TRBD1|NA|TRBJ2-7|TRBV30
TGTGCCTGGAAACCTATCGGGACAGGGGGAGCCGAGCAGTACTTC
CAWKPIGTGGAEQYF
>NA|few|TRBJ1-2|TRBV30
TGTGCCTGGAGTGTACCCGGGTCAACGGGTGTTGGCTACACCTTC
CAWSVPGSTGVGYTF
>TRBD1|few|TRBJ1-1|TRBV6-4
TGTGCCAGCAGTCCTAAAATAGGGGGCTCTGTAGCTTTCTTT
CASSPKIGGSVAFF
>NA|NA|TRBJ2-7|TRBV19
TGTGCCAGTAGTATCCGGGTCTTCTTTTACGAGCAGTACTTC
CASSIRVFFYEQYF
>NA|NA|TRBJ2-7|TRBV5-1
TGCGCCAGCAGGACGGGTCTATTCTACGAGCAGTACTTC
CASRTGLFYEQYF
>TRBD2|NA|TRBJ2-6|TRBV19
TGTGCCACTACCGGGGGGGGGCTTGGGGCCAACGTCCTGACTTTC
CATTGGGLGANVLTF
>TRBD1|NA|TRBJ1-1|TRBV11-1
TGTGCCAGCAGCTTAGGAGGGGACAGGGGGACTGAAGCTTTCTTT
CASSLGGDRGTEAFF
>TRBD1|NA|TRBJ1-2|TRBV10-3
TGTGCCATCAGTGACCCCGGGACAGGGGGAGGAGGCTACACCTTC
CAISDPGTGGGGYTF
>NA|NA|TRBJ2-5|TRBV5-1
TGCGCCAGCAGCCCGTCCCTCGGCGGAGAGACCCAGTACTTC
CASSPSLGGETQYF
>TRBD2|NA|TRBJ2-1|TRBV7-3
TGTGCCAGCAGCTTAGGCGGGAGCCTCTCGGGGGAGCAGTTCTTC
CASSLGGSLSGEQFF
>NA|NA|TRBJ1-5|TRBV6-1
TGTGCCAGCAGTGAACAGGCCAATCAGCCCCAGCATTTT
CASSEQANQPQHF
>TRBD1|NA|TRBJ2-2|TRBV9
TGTGCCAGCAGCGTAGTGGCAGGGGGAGTTCCCAACACCGGGGAGCTGTTTTTT
CASSVVAGGVPNTGELFF
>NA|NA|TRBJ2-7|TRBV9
TGTGCCAGCAGCACAGCCCGGGACTCTACCTCCTACGAGCAGTACTTC
CASSTARDSTSYEQYF
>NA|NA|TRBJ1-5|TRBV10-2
TGCGCCAGCAGAACAGACAGCGCTGCCCAGCCCCAGCATTTT
CASRTDSAAQPQHF
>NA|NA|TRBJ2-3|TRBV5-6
TGTGCCAGCAGCCCTGGACAGCTCACAGATACGCAGTATTTT
CASSPGQLTDTQYF
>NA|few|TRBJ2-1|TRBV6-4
TGTGCCAGCAGTGATAAGGTAGCCACTGAGCAGTTCTTC
CASSDKVATEQFF
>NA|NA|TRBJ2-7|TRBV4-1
TGCGCCAGCAGCCAAGGAACGGGAGAAACGTACGAGCAGTACTTC
CASSQGTGETYEQYF
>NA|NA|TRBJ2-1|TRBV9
TGTGCCAGCAGCGTAGCTTCCGGGGCCTACAATGAGCAGTTCTTC
CASSVASGAYNEQFF
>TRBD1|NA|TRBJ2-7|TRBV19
TGTGCCAGTAGCCCCAACCCCGGGACAGGGAACTACGAGCAGTACTTC
CASSPNPGTGNYEQYF
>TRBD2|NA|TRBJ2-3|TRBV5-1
TGCGCCACGGCCGGGACTAGCGGGAGTGGTGCAGATACGCAGTATTTT
CATAGTSGSGADTQYF